The next 29 T cell receptor beta chains were all read from a single sample in a study of OX40 agonist ivuxolimab in advanced cancers. The assay was immunoSEQ multiplex PCR, and TCRdb's table has in-frame clones only and misses some. The table includes 99,000 or so clones, 85% to 95% detected once. Sequencing used CD4+ or CD8+ T cells sorted from blood, obtained in a trial of the OX40 agonist ivuxolimab. All receptors derive from an adult with an advanced solid tumor such as melanoma, head and neck, liver or kidney cancer.

In its sample, this clone was seen once. This rearrangement joins TRBV6-6 to TRBJ2-3, with D unresolved. CDR3 length: 11 residues. The V and J ends lost 0 bases and 8 bases respectively, with 3 bases between them. Germline assignment: CDR1 MNHNY and CDR2 SVGAGI (reference sequence). This CDR3 is CASSYSATQYF. In nucleotides, the CDR3 is TGTGCCAGCAGTTACTCGGCTACGCAGTATTTT.

The genes are TRBV5-6 and TRBJ1-1, with D possibly being TRBD1 (5 bases). The length of the CDR3 is 14 residues. V was shortened by 1 base and J by 5 bases, with 12 bases between the two germline ends. Per germline, CDR1 SGHDT and CDR2 YYEEEE. This CDR3 reads CASSLPQGGTEAFF. For the CDR3, the DNA is TGTGCCAGCAGCTTGCCCCAGGGAGGGACTGAAGCTTTCTTT.

The CDR3 bases are TGTGCCAGCAGTTACTCTGGGGGGAGCTCCTACAATGAGCAGTTCTTC. Translated: CASSYSGGSSYNEQFF. The chain recombines TRBV6-5 with TRBJ2-1, with D maybe TRBD2 (6 bases). The CDR3 extends over 16 amino acids. Germline-derived CDR1 and CDR2 are MNHEY and SVGAGI. The V and J ends lost 0 bases and 0 bases respectively, with 9 bases between them.

V usage is TRBV6-1 and J usage is TRBJ1-3, with 7 bases aligning to TRBD1. Per the germline V gene, CDR1 is MNHNS and CDR2 is SASEGT. The CDR3 covers 16 residues. J was trimmed by 4 bases and V by 4 bases; bases with no gene match: 10. The CDR3 sequence: CASSALWTGSGNTIYF. Here the CDR3 DNA reads TGTGCCAGCAGTGCCCTTTGGACAGGCTCCGGAAACACCATATATTTT.

This chain uses TRBV7-2 with TRBJ1-5, with a tentative D call TRBD1 (6 bases). The CDR3 has 15 amino acids. Trimming shortened V by 3 bases and J by 7 bases, and 16 bases separated the two germline ends. Germline V gene sequence: CDR1 SGHTA, CDR2 FQGNSA. CDR3 nucleotides: TGTGCCAGCAGCTTTCAGGGGCCACTAGGGCAGCCCCAGCATTTT. Translated: CASSFQGPLGQPQHF.

This sequence joins TRBV15 and TRBJ2-3, with a weak D call TRBD1 (6 bases). Trimming shortened V by 0 bases and J by 5 bases, and 12 bases separated the two germline ends. In germline, CDR1 is LNHNV, CDR2 YYDKDF (reference sequence). The CDR3 loop spans 15 amino acids. In DNA form, the CDR3 reads TGTGCCACCAGCAGAGATATGGCAGGGGAAGATACGCAGTATTTT. Translated: CATSRDMAGEDTQYF.

V and J are TRBV9 and TRBJ2-5; possibly TRBD2 for D (5 bases). Germline V gives CDR1 SGDLS, CDR2 YYNGEE. Between the trimmed V and J ends, which lost 0 bases and 2 bases, there was a span of 8 bases. This CDR3 region has 14 residues. Written as DNA, the CDR3 is TGTGCCAGCAGCGTAGGGGGAGAACAAGAGACCCAGTACTTC. Translated: CASSVGGEQETQYF.

The CDR3 DNA reads TGTGCCAGCAGCTTAGGGCGGGCAACCTACAATGAGCAGTTCTTC. It specifies CASSLGRATYNEQFF. The rearrangement joins TRBV7-2 to TRBJ2-1, with a weak D call TRBD2 (5 bases). V was clipped by 1 base and J by 2 bases, with 9 bases between them. Per germline, CDR1 SGHTA and CDR2 FQGNSA. The CDR3 runs to 15 residues.

The V gene is TRBV7-8, the J gene TRBJ2-3; 12 bases are a match to TRBD2. The CDR3 consists of 16 residues. Trimming removed 5 bases from V and 2 bases from J; junction bases left unmatched: 5. Germline V CDR1 and CDR2: SGHVS, FQNEAQ. CDR3 sequence reads: CASSRLAGENTDTQYF. For the CDR3, the DNA is TGTGCCAGCAGCCGACTAGCGGGGGAAAACACAGATACGCAGTATTTT. Using reference TRBV7-8 and TRBJ2-3 for the parts outside the CDR3, the full variable domain is GAGVSQSPRYKVAKRGQDVALRCDPISGHVSLFWYQQALGQGPEFLTYFQNEAQLDKSGLPSDRFFAERPEGSVSTLKIQRTQQEDSAVYLCASSRLAGENTDTQYFGPGTRLTVL.

The genes are TRBV9 and TRBJ2-5; D not resolved. The ends were cut back, 4 bases at V and 8 bases at J, with 15 bases in the middle. Per germline, CDR1 SGDLS and CDR2 YYNGEE. This CDR3 contains 13 residues. The CDR3 DNA reads TGTGCCAGCAGCCCGCTGGGATTTGAAACCCAGTACTTC. It is translated as CASSPLGFETQYF.

The rearrangement uses TRBV11-2 and TRBJ2-5; a weak D match, TRBD2 (7 bases). Germline CDR1 is SGHAT and CDR2 is FQNNGV. The length of the CDR3 is 14 residues. Trimming took off 7 bases at V and 7 bases at J, with 19 bases between the two ends. The CDR3 is CASTPWGGHGTQYF. CDR3 DNA: TGTGCCAGCACCCCCTGGGGGGGGCATGGGACCCAGTACTTC.

V and J are TRBV11-3 and TRBJ2-3; D call uncertain. V was shortened by 1 base and J by 2 bases, with 4 bases between the two germline ends. Germline V lookup: CDR1 SGHNT, CDR2 YENEEA. The CDR3 is 13 residues long. The DNA of the CDR3 is TGTGCCAGCAGCTTAGGGCTCACAGATACGCAGTATTTT. This translates into CASSLGLTDTQYF.

This chain uses TRBV4-3 with TRBJ1-1, with D perhaps TRBD1 (5 bases). This CDR3 is built from 13 residues. The germline V gene has CDR1 LGHNA and CDR2 YSLEER. V dropped 5 bases and J dropped 0 bases, with 7 bases sitting between them. Here the CDR3 reads CASSRGVNTEAFF. The CDR3 bases are TGCGCCAGCAGCAGGGGAGTGAACACTGAAGCTTTCTTT.

V is TRBV19 and J is TRBJ2-2; TRBD1 is a possible D gene (5 bases). The germline V gene encodes CDR1 LNHDA and CDR2 SQIVND (reference sequence). V was cut by 9 bases and J by 4 bases, with 15 bases left in between. The CDR3 runs 14 residues. The CDR3 DNA is TGTGCCAGCCAGACAGTTAGTGGCACCGGGGAGCTGTTTTTT. This encodes CASQTVSGTGELFF.

This rearrangement joins TRBV7-9 to TRBJ1-3; D remains unclear. The CDR3 covers 13 residues. Between the trimmed V and J ends, which lost 10 bases and 8 bases, there was a span of 18 bases. Germline CDR1 and CDR2: SEHNR and FQNEAQ (reference sequence). CDR3 nucleotides: TGTGCCATCGAGGGTGGCGACGGCTACACCATATATTTT. It is translated as CAIEGGDGYTIYF.

The chain combines TRBV9 with TRBJ2-3; D unresolved. Trimming cost V 4 bases and J 4 bases, with 7 bases left between them. The CDR3 has 12 amino acids. CDR1 and CDR2 (germline): SGDLS, YYNGEE. The CDR3 DNA reads as TGTGCCAGCAGCCATGGTCCAGATACGCAGTATTTT. It translates to CASSHGPDTQYF. The whole variable domain, filled in from reference TRBV9 and TRBJ2-3, reads DSGVTQTPKHLITATGQRVTLRCSPRSGDLSVYWYQQSLDQGLQFLIQYYNGEERAKGNILERFSAQQFPDLHSELNLSSLELGDSALYFCASSHGPDTQYFGPGTRLTVL.

The gene calls are TRBV2 and TRBJ1-5, with D unclear. V lost 9 bases and J lost 9, with 18 bases in between. Germline V gives CDR1 SNHLY, CDR2 FYNNEI. This CDR3 spans 13 amino acids. CDR3 protein: CASLLTGNRPQHF. Here the CDR3 DNA reads TGTGCCAGTCTTCTCACGGGGAATAGGCCCCAGCATTTT.

This rearrangement joins TRBV28 to TRBJ1-2; D gene uncertain. The CDR3 extends over 14 amino acids. With 3 bases removed from V and 4 bases from J, the gap between germline ends came to 12 bases. CDR1 and CDR2 from the germline V gene are MDHEN and SYDVKM. CDR3 coding DNA: TGTGCCAGCAGTTTTAGTGTCAGAACCTATGGCTACACCTTC. Protein: CASSFSVRTYGYTF.

This clone was counted a single time. This sequence joins TRBV7-8 and TRBJ1-1, with D possibly matching TRBD1 (5 bases). Germline V gene sequence: CDR1 SGHVS, CDR2 FQNEAQ. The CDR3 length is 15 residues. V shed 5 bases and J shed 1 base, with 14 bases lying between them. CDR3 sequence (DNA): TGTGCCAGCAGCCTGCCGGGGCGGCGGAACACTGAAGCTTTCTTT. This encodes CASSLPGRRNTEAFF.

The V gene is TRBV4-1, the J gene TRBJ2-3; no definite D call. Deletions cut 0 bases from V and 6 bases from J, with 4 bases between. Germline V gives CDR1 MGHRA, CDR2 YSYEKL. The CDR3 runs 12 residues. The CDR3 protein is CASSQDSDTQYF. In nucleotides, the CDR3 is TGCGCCAGCAGCCAAGATTCGGATACGCAGTATTTT.

The DNA of the CDR3 is TGTGCCAGCAGCGTTAGGGTAGCTGAAGCTTTCTTT. It specifies CASSVRVAEAFF. The V call is TRBV7-2, the J call TRBJ1-1; D is undetermined. The CDR3 loop spans 12 amino acids. Deletions cut 5 bases from V and 6 bases from J, with 10 bases between. Germline V lookup: CDR1 SGHTA, CDR2 FQGNSA.

The chain carries TRBV11-1 and TRBJ2-1; D is unclear. CDR1 and CDR2 (germline): SGHAT, FQDESV (reference sequence). Deletions cut 7 bases from V and 0 bases from J, with 13 bases between. The CDR3 loop spans 15 amino acids. CDR3 sequence reads: CASTSTVHSYNEQFF. In DNA, the CDR3 is TGTGCCAGCACAAGCACAGTCCACTCCTACAATGAGCAGTTCTTC.

The V gene is TRBV6-1, the J gene TRBJ2-6, with D perhaps assigned TRBD1 or TRBD2 (5 bases each). This CDR3 contains 16 residues. V shed 0 bases and J shed 3 bases, with 9 bases lying between them. The germline V gene has CDR1 MNHNS and CDR2 SASEGT. The CDR3 is CASSEAVGDGANVLTF. CDR3 DNA sequence: TGTGCCAGCAGTGAAGCGGTGGGGGATGGGGCCAACGTCCTGACTTTC.

This chain connects TRBV4-3 to TRBJ1-5, with a weak D call TRBD1 (5 bases). The germline V and J ends were trimmed by 0 bases and 5 bases, with 20 bases remaining between them. CDR1 and CDR2 (germline): LGHNA, YSLEER. The CDR3 runs 18 residues. The CDR3 DNA sequence: TGCGCCAGCAGCCAAGATTACTTGCAGGGAGGTGGTGATCAGCCCCAGCATTTT. Its protein product is CASSQDYLQGGGDQPQHF.

This chain uses TRBV6-5 with TRBJ1-1; 9 bases are shared with TRBD1. The CDR3 spans 14 residues. Germline V gene lookup returns CDR1 MNHEY and CDR2 SVGAGI. Trimming took 5 bases from V and 3 from J; bases not matched to a gene: 4. The CDR3, as DNA: TGTGCCAGCAGTCCGACAGGGGGATACACTGAAGCTTTCTTT. Its protein product is CASSPTGGYTEAFF.

V is TRBV7-8 and J is TRBJ1-1; 7 positions agree with TRBD1. This CDR3 region has 15 residues. V was pared by 5 bases and J by 0 bases, with 6 bases of the junction left unmatched. Germline assignment: CDR1 SGHVS and CDR2 FQNEAQ. CDR3 region: CASSADRAMNTEAFF. DNA of the CDR3: TGTGCCAGCAGCGCCGACAGGGCTATGAACACTGAAGCTTTCTTT. Together with reference TRBV7-8 and TRBJ1-1, the CDR3 gives the full variable domain: GAGVSQSPRYKVAKRGQDVALRCDPISGHVSLFWYQQALGQGPEFLTYFQNEAQLDKSGLPSDRFFAERPEGSVSTLKIQRTQQEDSAVYLCASSADRAMNTEAFFGQGTRLTVV.

The chain combines TRBV4-3 with TRBJ2-7; no clear D gene. With 0 bases removed from V and 4 bases from J, the gap between germline ends came to 10 bases. In germline, CDR1 is LGHNA, CDR2 YSLEER. The CDR3 contains 14 residues. This CDR3 reads CASSQDRRMYEQYF. For the CDR3, the DNA is TGCGCCAGCAGCCAAGATCGTAGGATGTACGAGCAGTACTTC.

This chain connects TRBV4-1 to TRBJ1-1, with D maybe TRBD1 (6 bases). This CDR3 comprises 13 residues. V shed 3 bases and J shed 8 bases, with 13 bases lying between them. The germline CDR1 and CDR2 sequences are MGHRA and YSYEKL. Here the CDR3 reads CASSHLGAPEAFF. DNA of the CDR3: TGCGCCAGCAGCCATCTGGGGGCCCCAGAAGCTTTCTTT.

The V call is TRBV20-1, the J call TRBJ1-3; no reliable D call. Looked up from germline, CDR1 is DFQATT and CDR2 is SNEGSKA (reference sequence). V lost 1 base to trimming and J lost 3 bases, with 1 base between them. The CDR3 runs 11 residues. CDR3 coding DNA: TGCAGTGCTAGAGTTGGAAACACCATATATTTT. Encoded protein: CSARVGNTIYF.